This T cell receptor beta chain was captured in a study of vaccination and CD4 T cells after COVID-19. V was shortened by 1 base and J by 13 bases, with 8 bases between the two germline ends. This CDR3 region has 12 residues. The germline V gene has CDR1 MGHRA and CDR2 YSYEKL. Sequence data for DNA of cultured CD4+ T cells were generated by the Oncomine TCR Beta short-read assay. TCRdb recomputed calls from the PCR reads with MiXCR, one row per CDR3 protein. The table shows around 11,000 distinct CDR3 sequences, with 25% occurring only once. Documented treatment: roughly 11-day PBMC culture with coronavirus spike peptide pools or control peptides (ViraFEST assay). This clonotype turned up a few times. Its antigen is not identified.

The specimen was CD4+ T cells from blood, cultured in vitro, collected after SARS-CoV-2 vaccination. The chain recombines TRBV4-1 with TRBJ1-6, with D uncertain. The sequence was collected from a human donor who had recovered from COVID-19. DNA of the CDR3: TGCGCCAGCAGCCAAGGGTTATGGCCCCTCCACTTT. Translating it yields CASSQGLWPLHF.